A selection of T cell receptor beta chains follows, all from one sample in a study of blood T cell repertoires in COVID-19. The data were produced by immunoSEQ multiplex PCR, yet TCRdb's version contains in-frame clones alone and is incomplete. The table includes 85,000 to 95,000 clones, 90% to 95% detected once. Material for sequencing was peripheral blood. All receptors derive from a woman in her fifties or sixties in a cohort sampled during active COVID-19. Both conserved end residues are part of each CDR3. Fields, in order: J gene, V gene, CDR3 length, clone size, D gene, CDR3 protein, CDR3 DNA. A D gene is named only where the DNA matches it firmly. Some rows have no size entry. The others give once, few or many, or a class for an expanded clone.

>TRBJ2-1|TRBV5-4|15|-|TRBD2
CASSLGLAETNEQFF
TGTGCCAGCAGCCTGGGACTAGCGGAAACCAATGAGCAGTTCTTC
>TRBJ2-1|TRBV3-1/TRBV3-2|14|-|-
CASSLDSRYNEQFF
TGTGCCAGCAGCCTGGACAGCCGCTACAATGAGCAGTTCTTC
>TRBJ2-5|TRBV2|14|-|-
CASSMLTAGETQYF
TGTGCCAGCAGTATGTTAACCGCCGGAGAGACCCAGTACTTC
>TRBJ1-1|TRBV5-1|14|-|-
CASSYVTGNTEAFF
TGCGCCAGCAGCTACGTGACAGGGAACACTGAAGCTTTCTTT
>TRBJ2-1|TRBV18|17|-|TRBD2
CASSPQLAGATYNEQFF
TGTGCCAGCTCCCCTCAACTAGCGGGTGCTACCTACAATGAGCAGTTCTTC
>TRBJ2-5|TRBV13|16|few|TRBD1
CASSEGQGAQRETQYF
TGTGCCAGCAGCGAGGGACAGGGGGCTCAGAGAGAGACCCAGTACTTC
>TRBJ2-2|TRBV9|17|-|TRBD1
CASSRLPGQENTGELFF
TGTGCCAGCAGCAGACTCCCGGGACAGGAAAACACCGGGGAGCTGTTTTTT
>TRBJ2-3|TRBV7-9|14|-|-
CASSLAGAGDTQYF
TGTGCCAGCAGCTTAGCGGGGGCAGGAGATACGCAGTATTTT
>TRBJ2-3|TRBV29-1|14|-|-
CSVGAGARTDTQYF
TGCAGCGTTGGGGCAGGGGCCCGCACAGATACGCAGTATTTT
>TRBJ1-5|TRBV2|13|few|-
CASSQLPNQPQHF
TGTGCCAGCTCTCAGTTACCCAATCAGCCCCAGCATTTT
>TRBJ2-1|TRBV11-3|14|-|TRBD2
CASSPGRGYNEQFF
TGTGCCAGCAGTCCCGGGAGGGGCTACAATGAGCAGTTCTTC
>TRBJ2-5|TRBV2|18|-|TRBD2
CASSDSSGRVWGQETQYF
TGTGCCAGCAGTGATTCTAGCGGGAGAGTGTGGGGGCAAGAGACCCAGTACTTC
>TRBJ1-5|TRBV28|15|-|-
CASSLDIFSNQPQHF
TGTGCCAGCAGTTTAGACATTTTTAGCAATCAGCCCCAGCATTTT
>TRBJ2-2|TRBV27|20|-|-
CASRLLLLGTSDGYTGELFF
TGTGCCAGCAGGCTCCTCCTACTCGGGACAAGCGATGGCTACACCGGGGAGCTGTTTTTT
>TRBJ2-3|TRBV19|17|-|TRBD2
CASSIRRGGTSTDTQYF
TGTGCCAGTAGTATAAGGCGGGGGGGTACAAGCACAGATACGCAGTATTTT
>TRBJ1-5|TRBV5-4|14|few|TRBD1
CASSPDRGSQPQHF
TGTGCCAGCAGCCCCGACAGGGGAAGCCAGCCCCAGCATTTT
>TRBJ2-3|TRBV19|16|-|TRBD1
CASSANRGATTDTQYF
TGTGCCAGTAGCGCCAACAGGGGGGCGACGACAGATACGCAGTATTTT
>TRBJ1-1|TRBV2|13|-|-
CASSGLPNTEAFF
TGTGCCAGCAGCGGTCTGCCGAACACTGAAGCTTTCTTT
>TRBJ2-7|TRBV2|13|-|-
CASSAEASYEQYF
TGTGCCAGCAGCGCGGAGGCATCCTACGAGCAGTACTTC
>TRBJ2-3|TRBV10-3|15|-|TRBD1
CAISEWTGGADTQYF
TGTGCCATCAGTGAATGGACAGGGGGCGCAGATACGCAGTATTTT
>TRBJ2-7|TRBV5-4|15|few|TRBD1
CASSFGGQASYEQYF
TGTGCCAGCAGCTTTGGCGGACAGGCCTCCTACGAGCAGTACTTC
>TRBJ2-1|TRBV7-2|13|-|TRBD2
CASSLVGGNEQFF
TGTGCCAGCAGCTTAGTGGGGGGGAATGAGCAGTTCTTC
>TRBJ2-3|TRBV6-2/TRBV6-3|14|-|-
CASSYSRSTDTQYF
TGTGCCAGCAGTTACTCGCGGAGCACAGATACGCAGTATTTT
>TRBJ2-1|TRBV5-1|15|-|TRBD1
CASSLGDRGYNEQFF
TGCGCCAGCAGCTTGGGGGACAGGGGCTACAATGAGCAGTTCTTC
>TRBJ2-7|TRBV7-3|14|-|-
CASSLTDSSYEQYF
TGTGCCAGCAGCTTAACAGACAGCTCCTACGAGCAGTACTTC
>TRBJ2-1|TRBV7-3|13|-|TRBD2
CASSPWREDEQFF
TGTGCCAGCAGCCCTTGGCGGGAGGATGAGCAGTTCTTC
>TRBJ2-7|TRBV11-2|13|-|-
CASSLGASYEQYF
TGTGCCAGCAGCTTAGGCGCCTCCTACGAGCAGTACTTC
>TRBJ2-3|TRBV15|14|-|-
CATSRGGSGDTQYF
TGTGCCACCAGCAGAGGGGGTAGCGGAGATACGCAGTATTTT
>TRBJ1-5|TRBV5-5|17|-|TRBD1
CASSLGAGGYSNQPQHF
TGTGCCAGCAGCTTGGGCGCAGGGGGCTATAGCAATCAGCCCCAGCATTTT
>TRBJ2-5|TRBV20-1|13|once|-
CSASGQSQETQYF
TGCAGTGCTAGTGGACAGTCCCAAGAGACCCAGTACTTC
>TRBJ2-7|TRBV28|18|-|TRBD2
CASSLTLKSTSGTYEQYF
TGTGCCAGCAGTTTAACCCTCAAGTCGACTAGCGGGACCTACGAGCAGTACTTC
>TRBJ2-1|TRBV10-3|16|-|TRBD2
CAISAQLAGAGNEQFF
TGTGCCATCAGTGCACAGCTAGCGGGAGCAGGCAATGAGCAGTTCTTC
>TRBJ1-1|TRBV11-1|14|-|-
CASSLESVATEAFF
TGTGCCAGCAGCTTAGAGTCCGTGGCCACTGAAGCTTTCTTT
>TRBJ1-4|TRBV5-4|15|-|TRBD1
CASSLMGQENEKLFF
TGTGCCAGCAGCTTAATGGGACAGGAGAATGAAAAACTGTTTTTT
>TRBJ1-2|TRBV5-1|14|-|TRBD1
CASSLTGGLGGYTF
TGCGCCAGCAGCTTGACAGGGGGCCTCGGTGGCTACACCTTC
>TRBJ2-3|TRBV27|13|-|-
CASSRQGTDTQYF
TGTGCCAGCAGCCGACAGGGCACAGATACGCAGTATTTT
>TRBJ1-5|TRBV4-1|19|-|-
CASSQVAGLYEGDNQPQHF
TGCGCCAGCAGCCAGGTGGCGGGTCTTTACGAGGGTGACAATCAGCCCCAGCATTTT
>TRBJ1-1|TRBV29-1|13|once|-
CSVERQDNTEAFF
TGCAGCGTTGAACGACAAGATAACACTGAAGCTTTCTTT
>TRBJ2-1|TRBV12-5|13|-|-
CASGGANRKEQFF
TGTGCTAGTGGTGGGGCAAATAGGAAGGAGCAGTTCTTC
>TRBJ1-2|TRBV25-1|12|-|-
CASRSQGYGYTF
TGTGCCAGCAGGAGTCAGGGCTATGGCTACACCTTC
>TRBJ1-2|TRBV30|17|few|-
CAWSVRGLVLANYGYTF
TGTGCCTGGAGTGTACGGGGACTGGTCCTAGCTAACTATGGCTACACCTTC
>TRBJ1-3|TRBV7-6|19|-|-
CASSPRALITVFSGNTIYF
TGTGCCAGCAGCCCGAGAGCCCTAATTACAGTTTTCTCTGGAAACACCATATATTTT